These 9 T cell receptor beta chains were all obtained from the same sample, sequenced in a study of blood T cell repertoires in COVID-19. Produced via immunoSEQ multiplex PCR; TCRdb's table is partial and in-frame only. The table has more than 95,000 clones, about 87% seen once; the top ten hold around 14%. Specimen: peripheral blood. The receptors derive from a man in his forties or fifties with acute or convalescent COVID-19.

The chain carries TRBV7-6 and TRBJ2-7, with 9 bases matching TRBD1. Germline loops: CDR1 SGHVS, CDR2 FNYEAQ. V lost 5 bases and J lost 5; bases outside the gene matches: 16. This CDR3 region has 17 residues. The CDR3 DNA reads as TGTGCCAGCAGCCCTCCCGGAGGGGACAGGGTGGGAAACGAGCAGTACTTC. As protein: CASSPPGGDRVGNEQYF.

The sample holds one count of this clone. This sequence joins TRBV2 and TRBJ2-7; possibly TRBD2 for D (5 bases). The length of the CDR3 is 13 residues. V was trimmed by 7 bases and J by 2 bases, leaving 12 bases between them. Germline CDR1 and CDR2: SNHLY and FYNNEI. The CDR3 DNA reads TGTGCCAGCACCCGGACGGGAACCTACGAGCAGTACTTC. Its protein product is CASTRTGTYEQYF.

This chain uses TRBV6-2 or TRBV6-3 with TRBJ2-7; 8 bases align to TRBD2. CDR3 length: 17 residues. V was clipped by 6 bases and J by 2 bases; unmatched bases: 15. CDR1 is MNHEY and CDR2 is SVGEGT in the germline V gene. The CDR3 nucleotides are TGTGCCAGCAGCCTCGGGGGGGGGAGAAGTGCTACCTACGAGCAGTACTTC. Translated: CASSLGGGRSATYEQYF.

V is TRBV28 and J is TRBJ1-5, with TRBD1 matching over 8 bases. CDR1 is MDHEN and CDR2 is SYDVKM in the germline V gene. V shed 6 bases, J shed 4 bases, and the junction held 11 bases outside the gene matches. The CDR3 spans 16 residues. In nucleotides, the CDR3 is TGTGCCAGCAGGCCGGCCAGGGGGCGTTGGAATCAGCCCCAGCATTTT. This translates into CASRPARGRWNQPQHF.

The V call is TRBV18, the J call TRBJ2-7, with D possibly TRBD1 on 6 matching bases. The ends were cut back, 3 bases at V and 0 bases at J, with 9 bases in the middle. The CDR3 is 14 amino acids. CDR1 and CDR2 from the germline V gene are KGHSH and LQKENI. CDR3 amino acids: CASSPGRGSYEQYF. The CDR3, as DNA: TGTGCCAGCTCACCCGGCAGGGGCTCCTACGAGCAGTACTTC.

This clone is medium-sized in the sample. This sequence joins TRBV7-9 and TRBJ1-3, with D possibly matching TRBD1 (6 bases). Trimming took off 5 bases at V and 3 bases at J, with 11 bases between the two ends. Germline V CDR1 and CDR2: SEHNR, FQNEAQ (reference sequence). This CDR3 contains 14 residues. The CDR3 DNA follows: TGTGCCAGCAGCCTAGGGACAATTGGAAACACCATATATTTT. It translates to CASSLGTIGNTIYF.

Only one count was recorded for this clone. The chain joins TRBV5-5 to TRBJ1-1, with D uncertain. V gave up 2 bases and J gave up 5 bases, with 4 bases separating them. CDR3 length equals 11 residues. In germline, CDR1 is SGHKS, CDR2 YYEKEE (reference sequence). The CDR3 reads CASSFHTEAFF. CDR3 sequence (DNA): TGTGCCAGCAGCTTTCATACTGAAGCTTTCTTT.

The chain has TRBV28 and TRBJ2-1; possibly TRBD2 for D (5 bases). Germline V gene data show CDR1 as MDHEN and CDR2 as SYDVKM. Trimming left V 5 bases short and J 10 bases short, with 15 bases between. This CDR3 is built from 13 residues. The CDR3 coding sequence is TGTGCCAGCAGTCCCCCTGGACTGAGGGAGCAGTTCTTC. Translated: CASSPPGLREQFF.

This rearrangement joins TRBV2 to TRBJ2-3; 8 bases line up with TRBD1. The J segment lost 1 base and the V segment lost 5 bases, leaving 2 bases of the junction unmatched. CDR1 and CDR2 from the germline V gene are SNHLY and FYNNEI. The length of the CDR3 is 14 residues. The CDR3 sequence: CASSQTGGTDTQYF. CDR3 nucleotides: TGTGCCAGCAGTCAGACAGGGGGCACAGATACGCAGTATTTT.